The 18 T cell receptor beta chains reported below all come from one sample, sequenced in a study of blood T cells in healthy people across ages. Combining a sample-barcoded 5' primer with a J-beta primer mix, a second PCR ran for about 6 to 12 cycles. TCRdb passed the 5' RACE reads through MiXCR, listing each CDR3 protein once. The sample yields about 1 million distinct CDR3 sequences, under 45% seen once. The sequenced material came from blood. These receptors all come from a woman aged 55-69 years in good health.

As to this clonotype: An end of the junction does not agree with germline; a read error may underlie this. J is TRBJ2-1 and V is TRBV25-1; TRBD2 matches at 10 bases. CDR3 length equals 18 residues. Germline CDR1 is MGHDK and CDR2 is SYGVNS. CDR3 in amino acids: CVSSELGSGRGAYNEQFF. The CDR3 region has the DNA TGTGTCAGCAGTGAATTGGGGAGCGGGAGGGGCGCCTACAATGAGCAGTTCTTC.

The chain recombines TRBV20-1 with TRBJ2-5; D assignment may be TRBD1 or TRBD2 (5 bases each). Matching the DNA end better, TRBJ2-7 makes the J call doubtful. Germline V gene data show CDR1 as DFQATT and CDR2 as SNEGSKA (reference sequence). The CDR3 has 13 amino acids. DNA of the CDR3: TGCAGTGCTAGAGGGGACGGAGCCTACGAGCAGTACTTC. Protein sequence: CSARGDGAYEQYF.

The chain uses TRBV20-1 and TRBJ2-5, with 10 bases lining up with TRBD1. Judging by the DNA end, TRBJ2-7 fits better; the J call may be wrong. CDR3 length: 14 residues. Germline-derived CDR1 and CDR2 are DFQATT and SNEGSKA (reference sequence). CDR3 nucleotide sequence: TGCAGTGCTAGATCAGACAGGGGGCTTTCCGAGCAGTACTTC. As protein: CSARSDRGLSEQYF.

The chain employs TRBV12-3 or TRBV12-4 and TRBJ2-3, with D possibly TRBD1 on 6 matching bases. The V end was cut by 7 bases, the J end by 2 bases, with 19 bases between. The CDR3 extends over 16 amino acids. The CDR3 DNA is TGTGCCAGCACCGCAGCCCGGGACATTTCCACAGATACGCAGTATTTT. Its translation: CASTAARDISTDTQYF.

This clonotype has only a few counts. The gene calls are TRBV2 and TRBJ2-7, with D perhaps TRBD1 (5 bases). V was clipped by 8 bases and J by 4 bases, with 12 bases between them. CDR1 and CDR2 from the germline V gene are SNHLY and FYNNEI. The CDR3 has 12 amino acids. CDR3: CASRAGLYEQYF. For the CDR3, the DNA is TGTGCCAGCCGAGCAGGGCTTTACGAGCAGTACTTC.

This chain connects TRBV12-3 or TRBV12-4 to TRBJ2-7, with D perhaps being TRBD1 or TRBD2 (5 bases each). The CDR3 extends over 13 amino acids. Trimming took off 6 bases at V and 3 bases at J, with 12 bases between the two ends. CDR3 DNA sequence: TGTGCCAGCAGCTTCGGGGCCAACTACGAGCAGTACTTC. It encodes CASSFGANYEQYF.

This chain uses TRBV14 with TRBJ2-1; D gene ambiguous. The CDR3 totals 15 residues. The germline V gene encodes CDR1 SGHDN and CDR2 FVKESK. V lost 0 bases and J 3 bases, leaving 9 bases between the germline ends. The CDR3 protein is CASSQDVQHYNEQFF. CDR3 DNA sequence: TGTGCCAGCAGCCAAGATGTTCAACACTACAATGAGCAGTTCTTC.

Only a few counts were recorded for this clonotype. The V call is TRBV21-1, the J call TRBJ2-7. TRBV21-1 is listed as a pseudogene. The CDR3 totals 15 residues. The CDR3, as DNA: TGTGCCAGCAGCAAAGCCCGACGGTCGACCTACGAGCAGTACTTC. This codes for CASSKARRSTYEQYF.

The rearrangement joins TRBV4-3 to TRBJ1-2; unclear D gene. V was clipped by 2 bases and J by 8 bases, with 15 bases between them. Germline CDR1 LGHNA, CDR2 YSLEER. CDR3 length: 14 amino acids. The CDR3 nucleotides are TGCGCCAGCAGCCAAAAAGGACGGGCTAGGGGCTACACCTTC. Its translation: CASSQKGRARGYTF.

The chain carries TRBV15 and TRBJ2-5; a weak D match, TRBD2 (6 bases). Between the trimmed V and J ends, which lost 9 bases and 7 bases, there was a span of 18 bases. The CDR3 contains 13 residues. CDR1 and CDR2 from the germline V gene are LNHNV and YYDKDF (reference sequence). This chain's CDR3 is CATGGQAQGTQYF. In DNA, the CDR3 is TGTGCCACTGGAGGGCAGGCTCAGGGGACCCAGTACTTC.

The chain has TRBV30 and TRBJ2-1; maybe TRBD1 (6 bases). The V and J ends lost 5 bases and 2 bases respectively, with 10 bases between them. The CDR3 totals 13 residues. Germline loops: CDR1 GTSNPN, CDR2 SVGIG (reference sequence). The CDR3 is CAWSGDTYNEQFF. The CDR3 DNA sequence: TGTGCCTGGTCAGGGGATACCTACAATGAGCAGTTCTTC.

This clonotype has only a few counts. The gene calls are TRBV5-5 and TRBJ2-7; D call uncertain. Per the germline V gene, CDR1 is SGHKS and CDR2 is YYEKEE (reference sequence). The CDR3 is made up of 11 amino acids. V lost 7 bases to trimming and J lost 3 bases, with 8 bases between them. DNA for the CDR3: TGTGCCAGCCGAGAGGTCTACGAGCAGTACTTC. Its protein product is CASREVYEQYF.

V is TRBV15 and J is TRBJ2-7; TRBD1 matches 9 bases. V trimming: 6 bases; J trimming: 7 bases; junction bases outside the gene matches: 7. From germline, CDR1 is LNHNV and CDR2 YYDKDF (reference sequence). This CDR3 contains 13 residues. CDR3 sequence: CATREQGAREQYF. For the CDR3, the DNA is TGTGCCACCAGGGAACAGGGGGCCAGAGAGCAGTACTTC.

This clonotype showed up just a few times. For the CDR3, the DNA is TGTGCCAGCAGTTCCTCCAGGGGGCCCCGTTCCCAAGAGACCCAGTACTTC. This sequence encodes CASSSSRGPRSQETQYF. The chain carries TRBV12-3 or TRBV12-4 and TRBJ2-5; 8 bases agree with TRBD1. This CDR3 comprises 17 residues. V lost 4 bases and J lost 1; bases outside the gene matches: 11.

The chain is built from TRBV25-1 and TRBJ2-5; TRBD1 agrees at 12 bases. Trimming cost V 1 base and J 5 bases; bases outside gene matches: 11. CDR1 is MGHDK and CDR2 is SYGVNS in the germline V gene. CDR3 length equals 18 residues. CDR3 loop: CASSELGSGQGAMETQYF. DNA for the CDR3: TGTGCCAGCAGTGAATTAGGTTCGGGACAGGGGGCTATGGAGACCCAGTACTTC.

This chain uses TRBV20-1 with TRBJ2-5; TRBD2 matches at 11 bases. V shed 3 bases, J shed 11 bases, and the junction held 20 bases outside the gene matches. This CDR3 has 17 residues. Germline lookup yields CDR1 DFQATT and CDR2 SNEGSKA (reference sequence). Here the CDR3 DNA reads TGCAGTGCTAGTAGGTTTAGCGGGAGGGCGGCAGACAATGAGCAGTACTTC. Translating gives CSASRFSGRAADNEQYF.

This chain links TRBV2 with TRBJ2-5; D is tentatively TRBD1 or TRBD2 (6 bases each). Deletions cut 6 bases from V and 5 bases from J, with 10 bases between. CDR1 SNHLY and CDR2 FYNNEI come from the germline V gene. The CDR3 extends over 12 amino acids. The CDR3 DNA follows: TGTGCCAGCAGGGCGGGACATGAGACCCAGTACTTC. Translating it yields CASRAGHETQYF.

This clonotype was detected ten times or more. V gene TRBV7-8 combines with J gene TRBJ2-3, with 11 positions matching TRBD2. This CDR3 has 14 amino acids. Per germline, CDR1 SGHVS and CDR2 FQNEAQ. Trimming at V came to 5 bases and at J to 6 bases, leaving 4 bases not matched to a gene. CDR3 sequence: CASSLLAGVDTQYF. CDR3 DNA sequence: TGTGCCAGCAGCCTACTAGCGGGAGTGGATACGCAGTATTTT.